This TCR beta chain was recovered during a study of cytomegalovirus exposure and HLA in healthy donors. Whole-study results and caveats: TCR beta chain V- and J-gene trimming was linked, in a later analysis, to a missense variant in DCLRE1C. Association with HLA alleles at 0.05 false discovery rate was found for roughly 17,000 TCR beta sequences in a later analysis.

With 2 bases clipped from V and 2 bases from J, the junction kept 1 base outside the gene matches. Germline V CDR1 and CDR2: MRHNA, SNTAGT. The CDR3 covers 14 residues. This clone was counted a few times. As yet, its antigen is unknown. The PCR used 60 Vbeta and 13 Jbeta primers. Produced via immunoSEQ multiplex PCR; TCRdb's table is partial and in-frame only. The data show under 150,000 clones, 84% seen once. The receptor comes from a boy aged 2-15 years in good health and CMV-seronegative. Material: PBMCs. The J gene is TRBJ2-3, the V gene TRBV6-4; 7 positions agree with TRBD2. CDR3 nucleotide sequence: TGTGCCAGCAGTGACGGGAGGGCCACAGATACGCAGTATTTT. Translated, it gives CASSDGRATDTQYF.